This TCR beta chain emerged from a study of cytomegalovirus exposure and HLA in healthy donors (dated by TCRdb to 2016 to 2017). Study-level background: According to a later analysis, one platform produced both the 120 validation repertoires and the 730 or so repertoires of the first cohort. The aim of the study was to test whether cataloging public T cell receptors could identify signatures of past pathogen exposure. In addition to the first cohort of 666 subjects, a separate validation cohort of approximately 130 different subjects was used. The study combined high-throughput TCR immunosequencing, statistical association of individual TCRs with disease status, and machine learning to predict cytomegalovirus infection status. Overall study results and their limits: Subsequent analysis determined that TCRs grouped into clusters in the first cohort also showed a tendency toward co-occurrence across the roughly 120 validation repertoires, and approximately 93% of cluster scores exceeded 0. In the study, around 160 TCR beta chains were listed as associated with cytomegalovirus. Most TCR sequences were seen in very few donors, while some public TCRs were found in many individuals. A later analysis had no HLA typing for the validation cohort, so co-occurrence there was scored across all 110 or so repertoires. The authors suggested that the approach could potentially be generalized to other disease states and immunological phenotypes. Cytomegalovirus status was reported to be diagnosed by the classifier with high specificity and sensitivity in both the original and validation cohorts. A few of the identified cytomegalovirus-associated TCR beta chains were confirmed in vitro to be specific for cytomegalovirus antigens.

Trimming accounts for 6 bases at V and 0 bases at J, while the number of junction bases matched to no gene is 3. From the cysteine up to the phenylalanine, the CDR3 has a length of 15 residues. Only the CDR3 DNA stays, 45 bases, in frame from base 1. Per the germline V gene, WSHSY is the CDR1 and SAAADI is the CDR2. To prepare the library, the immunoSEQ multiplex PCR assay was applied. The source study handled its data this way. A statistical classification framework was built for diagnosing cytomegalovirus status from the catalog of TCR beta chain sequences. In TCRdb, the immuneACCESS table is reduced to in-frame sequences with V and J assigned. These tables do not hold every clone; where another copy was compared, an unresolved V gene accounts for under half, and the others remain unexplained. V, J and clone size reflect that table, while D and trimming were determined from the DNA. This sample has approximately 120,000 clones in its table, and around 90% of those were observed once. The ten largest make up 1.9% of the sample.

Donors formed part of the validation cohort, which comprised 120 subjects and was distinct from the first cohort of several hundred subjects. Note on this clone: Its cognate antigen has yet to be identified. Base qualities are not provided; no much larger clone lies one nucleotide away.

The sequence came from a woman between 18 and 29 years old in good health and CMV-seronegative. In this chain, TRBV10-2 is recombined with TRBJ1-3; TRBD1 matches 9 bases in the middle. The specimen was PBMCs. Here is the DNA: TGCGCCAGCAGCCGGGACAGGGACTCTGGAAACACCATATATTTT. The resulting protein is CASSRDRDSGNTIYF.